Listed here are 17 T cell receptor beta chains from one sample, sequenced in a study of CD8 T cells in Susac syndrome. With random hexamers, roughly 0.45 to 1 ug RNA was reverse transcribed. Using its own MiXCR run on the immunoSEQ multiplex PCR reads, TCRdb lists one record per CDR3 protein. The data show some 77,000 distinct CDR3 sequences, 93% seen once. The material sequenced was CD4+ T cells from PBMCs. These receptors came from a human donor with Susac syndrome.

The rearrangement joins TRBV28 to TRBJ2-7, with D maybe TRBD1 (7 bases). Trimming removed 2 bases at V and 4 bases at J, with 15 bases between. This CDR3 spans 15 amino acids. Germline assignment: CDR1 MDHEN and CDR2 SYDVKM. The CDR3 region has the DNA TGTGCCAGCAGTTTAGGGGGGACAGTTGGGTACGAGCAGTACTTC. Protein sequence: CASSLGGTVGYEQYF. Based on the CDR3 plus reference TRBV28 and TRBJ2-7, the full variable domain is DVKVTQSSRYLVKRTGEKVFLECVQDMDHENMFWYRQDPGLGLRLIYFSYDVKMKEKGDIPEGYSVSREKKERFSLILESASTNQTSMYLCASSLGGTVGYEQYFGPGTRLTVT.

This chain joins TRBV2 and TRBJ1-5; a possible D gene is TRBD1 (6 bases). Trimming took 5 bases from V and 3 from J, leaving 14 bases between them. CDR1 and CDR2 (germline): SNHLY, FYNNEI. The CDR3 length is 15 residues. Here the CDR3 reads CASSLGQRINQPQHF. Written as DNA, the CDR3 is TGTGCCAGCAGTCTCGGACAGAGGATCAATCAGCCCCAGCATTTT.

CDR3 nucleotides: TGTGCCAGCAGCTCCAACGGGTATGGCTACACCTTC. Residues: CASSSNGYGYTF. The chain joins TRBV7-2 to TRBJ1-2; D gene ambiguous. V lost 4 bases, J lost 5 bases, and 8 bases lay in between. Germline CDR1 reads SGHTA; CDR2 reads FQGNSA. The CDR3 consists of 12 residues.

The rearrangement uses TRBV6-5 and TRBJ2-7; 7 bases match TRBD1. The J segment lost 2 bases and the V segment lost 0 bases, leaving 7 bases of the junction unmatched. This CDR3 comprises 16 residues. Germline V CDR1 and CDR2: MNHEY, SVGAGI. The CDR3 sequence: CASSYSDRTLAYEQYF. CDR3 bases: TGTGCCAGCAGTTACTCGGACAGGACCCTGGCCTACGAGCAGTACTTC.

The V call is TRBV4-3, the J call TRBJ1-4, with D possibly TRBD1 on 5 matching bases. This CDR3 has 13 amino acids. In germline, CDR1 is LGHNA, CDR2 YSLEER. The germline V and J ends were trimmed by 4 bases and 6 bases, with 9 bases remaining between them. The CDR3 is CASSRDRHEKLFF. The CDR3 DNA reads TGCGCCAGCAGCCGGGACCGGCATGAAAAACTGTTTTTT.

The V gene is TRBV6-5, the J gene TRBJ1-2; D is possibly TRBD1 (5 bases). Trimming removed 0 bases at V and 2 bases at J, with 16 bases between. Germline-derived CDR1 and CDR2 are MNHEY and SVGAGI. The CDR3 totals 17 residues. The CDR3 DNA follows: TGTGCCAGCAGTTACTCCCGGGCAGGGAGCATCAACTATGGCTACACCTTC. Its protein product is CASSYSRAGSINYGYTF.

The chain couples TRBV3-1 to TRBJ1-2, with D possibly matching TRBD1 (6 bases). There are 13 residues in the CDR3. V shed 6 bases and J shed 4 bases, with 12 bases lying between them. CDR1 and CDR2 from the germline V gene are LGHDT and YNNKEL (reference sequence). CDR3 sequence: CASRQGSRYGYTF. CDR3 sequence (DNA): TGTGCCAGCAGACAGGGATCCCGCTATGGCTACACCTTC.

As to this clonotype: One end of the junction varies from germline; a read error may be responsible. The CDR3 nucleotides are TGTGCCAGCAGAAATAACCCGACAGGAACGTACCACTTC. Protein product: CASRNNPTGTYHF. V and J are TRBV6-2 or TRBV6-3 and TRBJ2-4, with a weak D call TRBD1 (6 bases). The CDR3 spans 13 residues. Germline lookup yields CDR1 MNHEY and CDR2 SVGEGT.

For the CDR3, the DNA is TGTGCCAGCAGTTACTCGGCTCAGGGAAGTGAGACCCAGTACTTC. Amino acids: CASSYSAQGSETQYF. The J gene is TRBJ2-5, the V gene TRBV6-2 or TRBV6-3; TRBD1 might be the D (5 bases). CDR1 and CDR2 from the germline V gene are MNHEY and SVGEGT. The germline V and J ends were trimmed by 0 bases and 5 bases, with 13 bases remaining between them. The CDR3 runs to 15 residues.

The chain has TRBV9 and TRBJ1-2, with 7 positions matching TRBD1. V lost 4 bases, J lost 6 bases, and 9 bases stayed unmatched. CDR3 length: 14 amino acids. CDR1 is SGDLS, CDR2 YYNGEE, per germline. CDR3 nucleotide sequence: TGTGCCAGCAGCCTCAACAGGGGCGCCCATGGCTACACCTTC. The encoded protein is CASSLNRGAHGYTF.

The J gene is TRBJ1-1, the V gene TRBV7-9; tentatively, D is TRBD1 (5 bases). CDR1 and CDR2 from the germline V gene are SEHNR and FQNEAQ (reference sequence). The CDR3 is 14 residues long. V lost 3 bases, J lost 1 base, and 9 bases lay in between. The CDR3 protein is CASSLGVANTEAFF. In DNA form, the CDR3 reads TGTGCCAGCAGCTTGGGGGTCGCGAACACTGAAGCTTTCTTT.

The chain employs TRBV20-1 and TRBJ2-3; tentatively, D is TRBD1 (5 bases). Looked up from germline, CDR1 is DFQATT and CDR2 is SNEGSKA (reference sequence). Between the trimmed V and J ends, which lost 3 bases and 6 bases, there was a span of 16 bases. This CDR3 is built from 14 residues. DNA for the CDR3: TGCAGTGCTAGTAGGGCAGGGAACTCGGATACGCAGTATTTT. This codes for CSASRAGNSDTQYF.

This CDR3 is CASSKGRSFTDTQYF. DNA for the CDR3: TGTGCCAGCAGCAAGGGACGGTCATTCACAGATACGCAGTATTTT. The chain uses TRBV28 and TRBJ2-3; D is tentatively TRBD1 or TRBD2 (5 bases each). V lost 6 bases and J 2 bases, leaving 15 bases between the germline ends. Per the germline V gene, CDR1 is MDHEN and CDR2 is SYDVKM. This CDR3 contains 15 residues.

The chain employs TRBV7-2 and TRBJ1-2; unclear D gene. This CDR3 has 15 residues. V was trimmed by 5 bases and J by 0 bases, leaving 13 bases between them. Germline loops: CDR1 SGHTA, CDR2 FQGNSA. CDR3 loop: CASSLRTHTNYGYTF. The CDR3 DNA is TGTGCCAGCAGCCTAAGGACGCATACTAACTATGGCTACACCTTC.

The chain is built from TRBV7-8 and TRBJ1-5, with D maybe TRBD1 (5 bases). Germline CDR1 and CDR2: SGHVS and FQNEAQ. Deletions cut 6 bases from V and 7 bases from J, with 22 bases between. CDR3 length: 16 amino acids. CDR3 in DNA: TGTGCCAGCAGTCTCCTGGGGCAGGTAAGGGGACAGCCCCAGCATTTT. This gives the protein CASSLLGQVRGQPQHF.

The J gene is TRBJ2-3, the V gene TRBV15, with TRBD2 matching 10 bases. The germline CDR1 and CDR2 sequences are LNHNV and YYDKDF (reference sequence). Germline trimming cut 3 bases from V and 11 bases from J; bases unmatched to any gene: 8. This CDR3 has 14 amino acids. The CDR3 region is CATSRERGGGGQYF. CDR3 sequence (DNA): TGTGCCACCAGCAGGGAGCGGGGGGGAGGTGGGCAGTATTTT.

The V call is TRBV15, the J call TRBJ1-5; 7 bases fit TRBD1. Germline CDR1 is LNHNV and CDR2 is YYDKDF (reference sequence). The CDR3 has 16 residues. After removal of 5 bases from V and 5 bases from J, the junction contained 12 bases not matched to a gene. CDR3 bases: TGTGCCACCAGCCCTTGGGCAGGGGGAAGGGATCAGCCCCAGCATTTT. It codes for CATSPWAGGRDQPQHF.